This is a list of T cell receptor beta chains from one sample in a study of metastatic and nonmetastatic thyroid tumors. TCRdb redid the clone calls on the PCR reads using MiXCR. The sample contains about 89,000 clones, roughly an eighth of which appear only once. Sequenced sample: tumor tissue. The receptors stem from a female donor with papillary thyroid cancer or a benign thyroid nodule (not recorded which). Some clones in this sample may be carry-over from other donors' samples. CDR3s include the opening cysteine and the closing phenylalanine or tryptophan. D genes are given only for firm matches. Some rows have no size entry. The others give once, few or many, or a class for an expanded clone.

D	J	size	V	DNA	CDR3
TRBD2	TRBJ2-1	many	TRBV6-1	TGTGCCAGCAGTGCCTGGGGACTAGCGGGAGGGACGAATGAGCAGTTCTTC	CASSAWGLAGGTNEQFF
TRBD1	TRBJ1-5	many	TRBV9	TGTGCCAGCAGCGTCGGGACAGGGTTTGATCAGCCCCAGCATTTT	CASSVGTGFDQPQHF
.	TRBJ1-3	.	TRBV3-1	TGTGCCAGCAGCCCAAGGGGCCTCTCTGGAAACACCATATATTTT	CASSPRGLSGNTIYF
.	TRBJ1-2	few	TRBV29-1	TGCAGCGCCCAGCCTAACTATGGCTACACCTTC	CSAQPNYGYTF
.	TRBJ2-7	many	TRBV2	TGTGCCAGCAGCGTAAACAGGATTACCTACGAGCAGTACTTC	CASSVNRITYEQYF
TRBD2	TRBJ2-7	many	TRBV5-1	TGCGCCAGCAGCTATGCACTAGCGGGACCTGAGCAGTACTTC	CASSYALAGPEQYF
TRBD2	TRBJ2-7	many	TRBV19	TGTGCCAGTAGTCCGGGAGGAACCTACGAGCAGTACTTC	CASSPGGTYEQYF
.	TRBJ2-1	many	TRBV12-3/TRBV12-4	TGTGCCAGCAGTCGTAGCCCCTCGAACAATGAGCAGTTCTTC	CASSRSPSNNEQFF
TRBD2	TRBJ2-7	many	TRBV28	TGTGCCAGCACCTCCTTTTACGGCGGGAGGGCCCCCTCCTACGAGCAGTACTTC	CASTSFYGGRAPSYEQYF
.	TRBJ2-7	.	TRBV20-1	TGCAGTGCTAGCATTGCGGGACTCAACGAGCAGTACTTC	CSASIAGLNEQYF
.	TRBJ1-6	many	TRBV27	TGTGCCAGCAGTCCCGCGTGGACAGCTAATTCACCCCTCCACTTT	CASSPAWTANSPLHF
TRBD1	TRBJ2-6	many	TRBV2	TGTGCCGTACCGGGACAGGGGGCGCTTGGGGCCAACGTCCTGACTTTC	CAVPGQGALGANVLTF
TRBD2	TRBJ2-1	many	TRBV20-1	TGCAGTGCTAGAGATACTAGCGGGAGAGGGGATGAGCAGTTCTTC	CSARDTSGRGDEQFF
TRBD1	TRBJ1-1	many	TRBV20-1	TGCAGTGCTAGAGATCAGGGACAGGCGAACACTGAAGCTTTCTTT	CSARDQGQANTEAFF
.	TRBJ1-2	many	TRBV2	TGTGCCAGCAGTCTCCAGACGGGCGGAAACTATGGCTACACCTTC	CASSLQTGGNYGYTF
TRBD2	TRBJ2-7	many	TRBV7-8	TGTGCCAGCAGCCCCCGGACTAGCGGGGGAGAAAGCTCCTACGAGCAGTACTTC	CASSPRTSGGESSYEQYF
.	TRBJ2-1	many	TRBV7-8	TGTGCCAGCAGCTTAAACTTAGGCCAGAAAGGGTTCTTC	CASSLNLGQKGFF
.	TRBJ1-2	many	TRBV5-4	TGTGCCAGCAGCTTGGAACGACAAGACTATGGCTACACCTTC	CASSLERQDYGYTF
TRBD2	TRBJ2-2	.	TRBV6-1	TGTGCCAGCAGGCGTGGACTAGCGGCAAACACCTGGCAGCTGTTTTTT	CASRRGLAANTWQLFF
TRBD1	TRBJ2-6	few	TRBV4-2	TGTGCCAGCAGCGGGCGACAGGGGGCGATTAGTGGGGCCAACGTCCTGACTTTC	CASSGRQGAISGANVLTF
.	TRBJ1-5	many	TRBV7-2	TGTGCCAGCAGCCCCCCTGGGGGCCCCAATCAGCCCCAGCATTTT	CASSPPGGPNQPQHF
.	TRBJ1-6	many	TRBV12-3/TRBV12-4	TGTGCCAGCCGGGGCAGAAGCCTACCGAATTCACCCCTCCACTTT	CASRGRSLPNSPLHF
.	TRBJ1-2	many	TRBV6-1	TGTGCCAGCAGTGAGCAGGGTAATCTTGGCTACACCTTC	CASSEQGNLGYTF
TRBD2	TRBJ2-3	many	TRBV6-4	TGTGCCAGCAGTGACGGGACTAGCGCAGGGGCAGATACGCAGTATTTT	CASSDGTSAGADTQYF
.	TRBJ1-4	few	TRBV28	TGTGCCATCGCACAGTGGATAGGAGAAAAACTGTTTTTT	CAIAQWIGEKLFF
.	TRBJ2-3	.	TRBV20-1	TGCAGTGCGCCGTGGGCGGTGCTATCGGGATTAGATACGCAGTATTTT	CSAPWAVLSGLDTQYF
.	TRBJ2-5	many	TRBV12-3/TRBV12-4	TGTGCCAGCAGTTTTGGCAGTCAAGAGACCCAGTACTTC	CASSFGSQETQYF
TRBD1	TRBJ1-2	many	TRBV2	TGTGCCAGCAGTGACGTCCCGGGACAGGGAGGGGGGTATGGCTACACCTTC	CASSDVPGQGGGYGYTF
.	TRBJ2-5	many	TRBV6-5	TGTGCCAGCAGTTACTCGAGGCGCCAGGAACAAGAGACCCAGTACTTC	CASSYSRRQEQETQYF
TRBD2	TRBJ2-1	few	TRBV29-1	TGCAGCGTGCAATGGAGACTAGCGGGAGGTAATGAGCAGTTCTTC	CSVQWRLAGGNEQFF
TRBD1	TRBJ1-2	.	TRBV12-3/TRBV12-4	TGTGCCAGCAGTCCGGACAGGGTACGTGGCTACACCTTC	CASSPDRVRGYTF
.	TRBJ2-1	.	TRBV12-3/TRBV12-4	TGTGCCAGCAGTTTGTACGTGTCCCTAGGAAACAATGAGCAGTTCTTC	CASSLYVSLGNNEQFF
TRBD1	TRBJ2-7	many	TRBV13	TGTGCCAGCAGCTTAGCGGGACAGAGCTCCTACGAGCAGTACTTC	CASSLAGQSSYEQYF
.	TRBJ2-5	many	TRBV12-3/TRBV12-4	TGTGCCAGCAGTTTCGTATCCGGGGTTGGGACCCAGTACTTC	CASSFVSGVGTQYF
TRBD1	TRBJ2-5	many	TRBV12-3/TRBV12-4	TGTGCCAGCACCTCAGAGGTCAGGGGGCAGGATGGTAGGGAGACCCAGTACTTC	CASTSEVRGQDGRETQYF
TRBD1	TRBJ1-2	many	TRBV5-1	TGCGCCAGCAGCTCTACAGGGGCGGGCGGCTACACCTTC	CASSSTGAGGYTF
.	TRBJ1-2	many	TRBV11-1	TGTGCCAGCAGCTTATATGATTCAGGGGCTTTTTTCCTAGGCTATGGCTACACCTTC	CASSLYDSGAFFLGYGYTF
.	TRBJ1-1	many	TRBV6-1	TGTGCCAGCTATTTAGCTAACTGGAACACTGAAGCTTTCTTT	CASYLANWNTEAFF
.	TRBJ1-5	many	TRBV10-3	TGTGCCATCAGTGAGGGTTCCAATCAGCCCCAGCATTTT	CAISEGSNQPQHF
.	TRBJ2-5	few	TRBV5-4	TGTGCCAGCAGCACGACGGACCAAGAGACCCAGTACTTC	CASSTTDQETQYF
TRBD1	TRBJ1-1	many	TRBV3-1	TGTGCCAGCAGCCAATGGACAGGGACGAACACTGAAGCTTTCTTT	CASSQWTGTNTEAFF
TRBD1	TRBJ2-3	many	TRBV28	TGTGCCAGCAGTTTAACAGGGGGCACAGATACGCAGTATTTT	CASSLTGGTDTQYF
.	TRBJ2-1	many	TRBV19	TGTGCCAGTAGTACAACGAGCGGCGTACGTACTGAGCAGTTCTTC	CASSTTSGVRTEQFF
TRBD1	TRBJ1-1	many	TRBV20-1	TGCAGTGCTAGGACAGGGGGCAGGACTGAAGCTTTCTTT	CSARTGGRTEAFF
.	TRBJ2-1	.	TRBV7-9	TGTGCCAGCAGCTTAGGCGCCCTGAATGAGCAGTTCTTC	CASSLGALNEQFF
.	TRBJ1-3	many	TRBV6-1	TGTGCCAGCAGTGAAGCTAGCCTGTCGGGAAACACCATATATTTT	CASSEASLSGNTIYF